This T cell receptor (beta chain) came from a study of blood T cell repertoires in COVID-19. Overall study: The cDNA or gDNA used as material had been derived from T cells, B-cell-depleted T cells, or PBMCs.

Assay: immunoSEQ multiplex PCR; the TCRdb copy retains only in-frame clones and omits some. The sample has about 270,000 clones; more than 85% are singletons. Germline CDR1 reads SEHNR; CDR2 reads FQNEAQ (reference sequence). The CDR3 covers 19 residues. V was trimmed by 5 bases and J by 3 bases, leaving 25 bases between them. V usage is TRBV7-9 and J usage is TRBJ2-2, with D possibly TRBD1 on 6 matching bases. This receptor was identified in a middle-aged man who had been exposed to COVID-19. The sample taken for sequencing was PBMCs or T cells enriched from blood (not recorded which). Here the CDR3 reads CASSEQGKFSGLYTGELFF. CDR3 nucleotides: TGTGCCAGCAGCGAACAGGGAAAGTTTTCTGGGTTGTACACCGGGGAGCTGTTTTTT.